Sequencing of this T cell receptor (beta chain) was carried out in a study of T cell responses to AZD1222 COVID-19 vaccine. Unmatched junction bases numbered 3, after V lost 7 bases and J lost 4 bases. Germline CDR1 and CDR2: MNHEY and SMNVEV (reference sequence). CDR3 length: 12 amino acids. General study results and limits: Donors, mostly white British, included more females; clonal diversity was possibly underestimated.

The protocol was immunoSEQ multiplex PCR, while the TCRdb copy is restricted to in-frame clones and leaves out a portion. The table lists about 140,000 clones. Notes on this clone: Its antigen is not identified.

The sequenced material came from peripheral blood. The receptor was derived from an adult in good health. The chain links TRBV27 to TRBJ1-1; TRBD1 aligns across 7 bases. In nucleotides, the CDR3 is TGTGCCAGCACCTCAGGGGGCACTGAAGCTTTCTTT. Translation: CASTSGGTEAFF.